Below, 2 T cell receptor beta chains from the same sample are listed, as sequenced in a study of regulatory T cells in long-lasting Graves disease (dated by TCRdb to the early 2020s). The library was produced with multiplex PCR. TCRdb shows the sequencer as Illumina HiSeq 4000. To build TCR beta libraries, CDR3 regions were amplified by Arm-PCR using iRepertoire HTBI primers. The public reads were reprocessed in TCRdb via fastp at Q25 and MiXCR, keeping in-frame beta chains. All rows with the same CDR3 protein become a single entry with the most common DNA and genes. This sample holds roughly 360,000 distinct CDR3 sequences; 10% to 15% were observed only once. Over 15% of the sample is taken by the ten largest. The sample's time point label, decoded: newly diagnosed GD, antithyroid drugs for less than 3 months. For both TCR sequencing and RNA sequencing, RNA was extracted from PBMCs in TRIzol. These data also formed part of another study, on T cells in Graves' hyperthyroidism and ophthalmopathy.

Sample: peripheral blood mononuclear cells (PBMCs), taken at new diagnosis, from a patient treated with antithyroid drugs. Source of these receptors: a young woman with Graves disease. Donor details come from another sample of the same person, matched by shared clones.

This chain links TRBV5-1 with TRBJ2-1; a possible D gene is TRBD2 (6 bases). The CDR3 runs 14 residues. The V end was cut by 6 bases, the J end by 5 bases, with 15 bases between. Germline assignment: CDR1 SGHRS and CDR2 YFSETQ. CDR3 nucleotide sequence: TGCGCCAGCAATCCGGGACGGGGGAACAATGAGCAGTTCTTC. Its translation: CASNPGRGNNEQFF.

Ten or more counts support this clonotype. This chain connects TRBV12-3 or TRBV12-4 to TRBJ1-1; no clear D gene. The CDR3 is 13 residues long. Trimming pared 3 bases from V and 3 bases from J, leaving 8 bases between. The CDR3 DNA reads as TGTGCCAGCAGTTTGACACAGTACACTGAAGCTTTCTTT. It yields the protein CASSLTQYTEAFF.